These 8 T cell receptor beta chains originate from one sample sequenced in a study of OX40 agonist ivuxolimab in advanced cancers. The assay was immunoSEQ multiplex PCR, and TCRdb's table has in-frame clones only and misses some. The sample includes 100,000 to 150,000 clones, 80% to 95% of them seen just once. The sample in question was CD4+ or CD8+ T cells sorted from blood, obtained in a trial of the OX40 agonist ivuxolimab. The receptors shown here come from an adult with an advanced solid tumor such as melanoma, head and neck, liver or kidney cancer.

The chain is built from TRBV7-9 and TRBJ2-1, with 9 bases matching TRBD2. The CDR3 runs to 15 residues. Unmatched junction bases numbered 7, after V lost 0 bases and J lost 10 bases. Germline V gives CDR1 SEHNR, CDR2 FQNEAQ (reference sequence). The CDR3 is CASSLASGRNGEQFF. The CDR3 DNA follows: TGTGCCAGCAGCTTAGCTAGCGGGAGAAATGGAGAGCAGTTCTTC.

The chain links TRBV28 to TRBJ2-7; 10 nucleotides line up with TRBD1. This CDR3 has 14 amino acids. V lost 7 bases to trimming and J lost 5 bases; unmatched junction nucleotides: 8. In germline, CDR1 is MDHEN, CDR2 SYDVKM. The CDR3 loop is CASKPGTGVDEQYF. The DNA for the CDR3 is TGTGCCAGCAAACCTGGGACAGGGGTGGACGAGCAGTACTTC.

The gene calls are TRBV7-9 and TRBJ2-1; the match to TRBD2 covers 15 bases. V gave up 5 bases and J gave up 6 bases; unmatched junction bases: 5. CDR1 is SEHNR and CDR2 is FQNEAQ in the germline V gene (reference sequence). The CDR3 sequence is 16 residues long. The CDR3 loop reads CASSPGLAGGSNEQFF. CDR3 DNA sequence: TGTGCCAGCAGCCCGGGACTAGCGGGAGGAAGCAATGAGCAGTTCTTC.

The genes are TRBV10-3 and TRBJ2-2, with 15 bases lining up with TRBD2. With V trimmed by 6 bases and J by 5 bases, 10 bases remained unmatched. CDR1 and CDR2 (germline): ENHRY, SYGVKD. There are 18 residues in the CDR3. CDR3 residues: CAISAGLAGGQRTGELFF. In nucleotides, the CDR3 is TGTGCCATCAGCGCTGGACTAGCGGGAGGGCAGCGTACCGGGGAGCTGTTTTTT.

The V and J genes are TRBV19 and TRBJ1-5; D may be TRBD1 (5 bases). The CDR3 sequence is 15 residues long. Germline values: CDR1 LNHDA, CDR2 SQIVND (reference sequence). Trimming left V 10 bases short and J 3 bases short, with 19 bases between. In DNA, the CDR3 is TGTGCCACCGACCCGAGACAGACAATCAATCAGCCCCAGCATTTT. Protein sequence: CATDPRQTINQPQHF.

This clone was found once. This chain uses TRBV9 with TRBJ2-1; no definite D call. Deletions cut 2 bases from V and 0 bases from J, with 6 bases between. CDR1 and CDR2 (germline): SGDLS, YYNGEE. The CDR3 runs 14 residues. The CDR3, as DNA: TGTGCCAGCAGCGTGGTCAGCTCCTACAATGAGCAGTTCTTC. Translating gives CASSVVSSYNEQFF.

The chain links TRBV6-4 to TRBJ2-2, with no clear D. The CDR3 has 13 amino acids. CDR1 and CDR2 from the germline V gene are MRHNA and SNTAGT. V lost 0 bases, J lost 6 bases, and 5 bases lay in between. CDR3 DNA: TGTGCCAGCAGTGACTCGGCACCCGGGGAGCTGTTTTTT. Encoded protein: CASSDSAPGELFF.

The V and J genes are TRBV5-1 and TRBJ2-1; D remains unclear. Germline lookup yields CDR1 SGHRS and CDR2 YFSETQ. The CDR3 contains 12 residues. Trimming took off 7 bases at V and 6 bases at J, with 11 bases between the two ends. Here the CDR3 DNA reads TGCGCCAGCTCTAATCTTCTCAATGAGCAGTTCTTC. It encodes CASSNLLNEQFF.